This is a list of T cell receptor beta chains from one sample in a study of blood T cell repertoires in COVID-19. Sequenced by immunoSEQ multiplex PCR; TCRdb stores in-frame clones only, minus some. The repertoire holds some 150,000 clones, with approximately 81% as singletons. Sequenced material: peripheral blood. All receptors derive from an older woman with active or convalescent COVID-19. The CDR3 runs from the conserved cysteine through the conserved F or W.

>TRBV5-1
CASSLAGQMNQPQHF
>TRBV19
CASRDPRDFVTDTQYF
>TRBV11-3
CASSLAPGETQYF
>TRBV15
CATSRRTANTEAFF
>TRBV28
CASIPQGASNQPQHF
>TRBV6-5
CASSPDRDQPQHF
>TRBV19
CASATGTGREGELFF
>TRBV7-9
CASSLIGGSTMNTEAFF
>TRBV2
CASSGPWTGFGPPYGYTF
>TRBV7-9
CASSLVQGLGALEAFF
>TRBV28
CASSLFSRSDYEQYF
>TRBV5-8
CASSLVGGYTF
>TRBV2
CASRNRYNEQFF
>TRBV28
CASRSGVTEAFF
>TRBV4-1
CASSHLQGAYEQYF
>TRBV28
CASTGGIVQPQHF
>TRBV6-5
CASWGGHSYGYTF
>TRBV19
CASSGQVVGSYGYTF
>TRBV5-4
CASSKGQGASATNEKLFF
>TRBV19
CASSTQGGYEQYF
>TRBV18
CASSPTTGAEAFF
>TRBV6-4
CASSAQATGEAFF
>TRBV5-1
CASSLGGGGQPQHF
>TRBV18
CASSRSGDTDTQYF
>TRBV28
CASSIWASGKESGYTF
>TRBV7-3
CASSLGQGTGELFF
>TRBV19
CASREWDSALNYGYTF
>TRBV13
CASSSPAGTSGYNEQFF
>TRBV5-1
CASSLGGHSGANVLTF
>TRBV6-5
CASSYSSGEEQFF
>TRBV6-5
CATIPGQGGYGYTF
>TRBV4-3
CASSQENSRVESYTF
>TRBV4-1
CASSQGQFQPQHF
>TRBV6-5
CASEWGGGASNIQYF
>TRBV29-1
CSVAPRGQLTYEQYF
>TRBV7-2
CASSWRGLTDTQYF
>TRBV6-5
CASSYLPGTGYGYTF
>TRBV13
CASSSGGLAGGPDTDTQYF
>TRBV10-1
CASSERTGAYGYTF
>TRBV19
CASSKLSGQGLYQPQHF
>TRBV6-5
CASSYWQGNTEAFF
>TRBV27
CASSRPGTVIF
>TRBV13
CASSPTYKRSNTEAFF
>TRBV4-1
CASSHLGTGPDYGYTF
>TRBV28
CASSYPGAKETQYF
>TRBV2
CASSEVGTGAILGYGYTF
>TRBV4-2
CASSQGSSGEPAGETQYF
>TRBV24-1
CATSGTPRELFF